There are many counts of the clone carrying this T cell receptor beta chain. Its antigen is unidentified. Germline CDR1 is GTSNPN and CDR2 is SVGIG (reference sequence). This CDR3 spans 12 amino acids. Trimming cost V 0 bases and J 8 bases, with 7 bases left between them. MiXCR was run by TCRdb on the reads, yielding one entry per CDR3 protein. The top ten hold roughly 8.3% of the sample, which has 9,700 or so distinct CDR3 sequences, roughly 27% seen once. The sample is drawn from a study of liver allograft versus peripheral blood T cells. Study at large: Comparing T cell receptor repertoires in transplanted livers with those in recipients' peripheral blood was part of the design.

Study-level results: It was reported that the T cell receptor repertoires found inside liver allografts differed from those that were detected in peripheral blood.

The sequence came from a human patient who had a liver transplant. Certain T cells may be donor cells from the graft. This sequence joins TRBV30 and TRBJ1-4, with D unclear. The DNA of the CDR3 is TGTGCCTGGAGTGTCGAAAGGGAAAAACTGTTTTTT. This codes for CAWSVEREKLFF.